The 13 T cell receptor beta chains below were found in one sample sequenced in a study of early T cells in non-severe SARS-CoV-2 infection (dated by TCRdb to the early 2020s). To prepare the library, 5' RACE was applied. The data were produced on a NextSeq 500. TCRdb applied fastp at Q25 and MiXCR to the public reads, then kept only in-frame beta chains. Identical CDR3 protein sequences are pooled into one entry, listed with their most common genes and DNA. Across this sample there are about 80,000 distinct CDR3 sequences, with roughly 9.4% seen only once. The ten top clones hold 4.8% of the sample. Sequenced: whole blood. The receptors shown here come from an adult who was a healthcare worker with PCR-confirmed SARS-CoV-2 infection or an uninfected control (not recorded which).

This clonotype showed up many times. This chain connects TRBV5-4 to TRBJ2-7, with D perhaps TRBD1 (6 bases). Germline V gene lookup returns CDR1 SGHNT and CDR2 YYREEE (reference sequence). V was cut by 0 bases and J by 6 bases, with 10 bases left in between. This CDR3 region has 13 residues. The CDR3 protein is CASSLEQGGEQYF. In nucleotides, the CDR3 is TGTGCCAGCAGCTTGGAACAGGGCGGCGAGCAGTACTTC.

This clonotype has a handful of counts. The rearrangement uses TRBV4-1 and TRBJ2-3, with D hard to call. Germline V lookup: CDR1 MGHRA, CDR2 YSYEKL. CDR3 length: 14 amino acids. The ends were cut back, 4 bases at V and 3 bases at J, with 11 bases in the middle. DNA for the CDR3: TGCGCCAGCAGCCTACAAGAAGGGACAGATACGCAGTATTTT. Translating gives CASSLQEGTDTQYF.

This clonotype came up many times. The chain recombines TRBV12-3 or TRBV12-4 with TRBJ2-5, with D maybe TRBD2 (5 bases). With 3 bases removed from V and 5 bases from J, the gap between germline ends came to 10 bases. This CDR3 spans 13 amino acids. The CDR3 bases are TGTGCCAGCAGTTTCGGGCGCGGGGAGACCCAGTACTTC. It encodes CASSFGRGETQYF.

This clonotype has at least ten counts. The genes are TRBV20-1 and TRBJ1-1, with 10 bases fitting TRBD1. The CDR3 sequence is 14 residues long. The junction had 6 bases not matched to a gene; V was cut back by 3 bases and J by 5 bases. Looked up from germline, CDR1 is DFQATT and CDR2 is SNEGSKA (reference sequence). CDR3 sequence: CSARTGGSVTEAFF. DNA for the CDR3: TGCAGTGCTAGGACAGGGGGCTCGGTGACTGAAGCTTTCTTT.

The table lists this clonotype with many counts. The V gene is TRBV3-1, the J gene TRBJ2-2; D unresolved. V was cut by 1 base and J by 6 bases, with 12 bases left in between. This CDR3 is built from 15 residues. Looked up from germline, CDR1 is LGHDT and CDR2 is YNNKEL (reference sequence). CDR3 DNA sequence: TGTGCCAGCAGCCAAGTCGCGAGATCCCCCGGGGAGCTGTTTTTT. Amino acid sequence: CASSQVARSPGELFF.

This clonotype was seen repeatedly, ten times or more. J is TRBJ2-7 and V is TRBV20-1; TRBD1 matches at 12 bases. V was clipped by 3 bases and J by 5 bases; unmatched bases: 8. Germline loops: CDR1 DFQATT, CDR2 SNEGSKA (reference sequence). The CDR3 covers 15 residues. The CDR3 loop is CSASGPGQGANEQYF. Written as DNA, the CDR3 is TGCAGTGCTAGTGGACCGGGACAGGGGGCCAACGAGCAGTACTTC.

This clonotype has more than one count but fewer than ten. V usage is TRBV20-1 and J usage is TRBJ2-7; 11 bases map to TRBD2. The length of the CDR3 is 14 residues. CDR1 and CDR2 (germline): DFQATT, SNEGSKA (reference sequence). V was clipped by 6 bases and J by 4 bases; unmatched bases: 8. CDR3 sequence reads: CSASTGLAEYEQYF. The CDR3 coding sequence is TGCAGTGCCAGTACGGGACTAGCGGAATACGAGCAGTACTTC.

The chain is built from TRBV5-4 and TRBJ2-7; D assignment may be TRBD1 or TRBD2 (5 bases each). CDR1 SGHNT and CDR2 YYREEE come from the germline V gene (reference sequence). This CDR3 is 12 amino acids long. The V end lost 5 bases, the J end lost 3 bases, and 9 bases lay between the germline ends. The CDR3 region is CASSMRGYEQYF. The CDR3 DNA sequence: TGTGCCAGCAGTATGAGGGGCTACGAGCAGTACTTC.

The chain carries TRBV12-3 or TRBV12-4 and TRBJ2-5, with 13 positions matching TRBD2. The CDR3 has 15 amino acids. V gave up 4 bases and J gave up 3 bases; unmatched junction bases: 2. In DNA, the CDR3 is TGTGCCAGCAGTTCGGGACTAGCGGGGAAAGAGACCCAGTACTTC. Its translation is CASSSGLAGKETQYF.

In its sample, this clonotype was seen many times. The chain carries TRBV7-3 and TRBJ2-1, with 9 bases that match TRBD2. Germline CDR1 and CDR2: SGHTA and FQGTGA. V shed 4 bases and J 4 bases; nucleotides not matched to a gene: 5. The CDR3 is 15 amino acids. The CDR3 spells CASSYSGSGYNEQFF. The CDR3 nucleotides read TGTGCCAGCAGCTATAGCGGGAGTGGGTACAATGAGCAGTTCTTC.

This clonotype was seen a handful of times. The V gene is TRBV7-9, the J gene TRBJ2-7; TRBD2 matches 9 bases. With 6 bases clipped from V and 2 bases from J, the junction kept 8 bases outside the gene matches. The CDR3 has 15 amino acids. CDR1 and CDR2 from the germline V gene are SEHNR and FQNEAQ (reference sequence). CDR3 DNA: TGTGCCAGCAGGGATCAAGCGGGGGGTACCTACGAGCAGTACTTC. Translated, it gives CASRDQAGGTYEQYF.

This clonotype was seen a few times. This chain joins TRBV27 and TRBJ2-7, with 13 bases that match TRBD2. This CDR3 has 18 residues. Trimming took 1 base from V and 2 from J; bases not matched to a gene: 8. From germline, CDR1 is MNHEY and CDR2 SMNVEV (reference sequence). The CDR3 here is CASSLLPLLAGGPYEQYF. In DNA form, the CDR3 reads TGTGCCAGCAGTTTATTGCCTCTACTAGCGGGAGGGCCCTACGAGCAGTACTTC.

This clonotype was counted ten times or more. The rearrangement links TRBV27 to TRBJ2-3; 7 nucleotides agree with TRBD1. J lost 0 bases, V lost 3 bases, and 3 bases had no gene match. Germline CDR1 MNHEY, CDR2 SMNVEV (reference sequence). This CDR3 is 15 amino acids long. CDR3 sequence (DNA): TGTGCCAGCAGTTTGAGGGGACAGAGCACAGATACGCAGTATTTT. As protein: CASSLRGQSTDTQYF.